This T cell receptor (beta chain) comes out of a study of blood T cell repertoires in COVID-19. The table came from immunoSEQ multiplex PCR; TCRdb's copy has only in-frame clones and leaves some out. The sample shows approximately 62,000 clones, about nine tenths of them seen only once. The CDR3 consists of 14 residues. Per the germline V gene, CDR1 is SGHKS and CDR2 is YYEKEE (reference sequence). The V gene lost 2 bases and the J gene lost 1 base, with 6 bases spanning the gap. The V gene is TRBV5-5, the J gene TRBJ2-2, with D possibly TRBD2 on 5 matching bases. Specimen: peripheral blood. This receptor was identified in a man aged 60 to 75 with acute or convalescent COVID-19. CDR3 nucleotide sequence: TGTGCCAGCAGCTTCGGAGGGAACACCGGGGAGCTGTTTTTT. This encodes CASSFGGNTGELFF.